One and the same sample provided the 29 T cell receptor beta chains below, sequenced in a study of Ad26.COV2.S vaccination and SARS-CoV-2 variants. Data came from immunoSEQ multiplex PCR; TCRdb stores just in-frame clones and leaves some out. Among hundreds of thousands of clones listed, roughly 90% were seen once. Treatment given: roughly 19 received Ad26.COV2.S at low or high dose, single or two shots; roughly five received placebo; per-sample allocation not given. Day 63 following the first vaccine or placebo injection was when the samples were taken. Sequencing was performed on peripheral blood, taken in a trial of Ad26.COV2.S vaccine versus placebo. These receptor sequences come from a person between 18 and 65 years old who received the Ad26.COV2.S COVID-19 vaccine or a placebo.

The chain recombines TRBV30 with TRBJ1-3; no clear D. This CDR3 is 14 amino acids long. V lost 2 bases and J 0 bases, leaving 8 bases between the germline ends. Germline V gives CDR1 GTSNPN, CDR2 SVGIG (reference sequence). CDR3 in DNA: TGTGCCTGGAGTCGAGGTCACTCTGGAAACACCATATATTTT. Translation gives CAWSRGHSGNTIYF.

The chain has TRBV29-1 and TRBJ1-4; D is ambiguous. The CDR3 has 14 residues. The V end lost 2 bases, the J end lost 8 bases, and 15 bases lay between the germline ends. Per germline, CDR1 SQVTM and CDR2 ANQGSEA. CDR3 DNA sequence: TGCAGCGTTGAATTCGCCGGGGTAGAAGAAAAACTGTTTTTT. Translating it yields CSVEFAGVEEKLFF.

The J gene is TRBJ1-6, the V gene TRBV29-1; D uncertain. CDR1 and CDR2 (germline): SQVTM, ANQGSEA. The CDR3 length is 13 residues. V dropped 5 bases and J dropped 7 bases, with 12 bases sitting between them. The CDR3 DNA reads TGCAGCGTTTTTGACAAGGTCAATTCACCCCTCCACTTT. Translated: CSVFDKVNSPLHF.

This clone appeared a single time. V usage is TRBV4-1 and J usage is TRBJ2-5, with D tentatively TRBD1 (6 bases). This CDR3 has 14 residues. Germline values: CDR1 MGHRA, CDR2 YSYEKL. Trimming took off 1 base at V and 1 base at J, with 7 bases between the two ends. The CDR3 DNA sequence: TGCGCCAGCAGCCAAGTACAGGGCCAAGAGACCCAGTACTTC. Protein sequence: CASSQVQGQETQYF.

The rearrangement joins TRBV7-3 to TRBJ1-1; D may be TRBD1 (5 bases). The CDR3 is 14 amino acids. Trimming stripped 5 bases from V and 0 bases from J, with 10 bases between. Looked up from germline, CDR1 is SGHTA and CDR2 is FQGTGA. CDR3 amino acids: CASSPGAVNTEAFF. CDR3 DNA sequence: TGTGCCAGCAGCCCCGGGGCAGTGAACACTGAAGCTTTCTTT.

The genes are TRBV10-3 and TRBJ2-1, with D perhaps given as TRBD1 or TRBD2 (5 bases each). This CDR3 spans 18 amino acids. Germline CDR1 reads ENHRY; CDR2 reads SYGVKD. Between the trimmed V and J ends, which lost 3 bases and 0 bases, there was a span of 18 bases. The CDR3 DNA follows: TGTGCCATCAGTGAACGTCGGGGCGTGCCAAACTCCTACAATGAGCAGTTCTTC. This encodes CAISERRGVPNSYNEQFF.

The J gene is TRBJ2-7, the V gene TRBV7-6; D call uncertain. The ends were cut back, 5 bases at V and 3 bases at J, with 14 bases in the middle. The CDR3 spans 14 residues. Germline V lookup: CDR1 SGHVS, CDR2 FNYEAQ. The CDR3 spells CASSPDPSNYEQYF. CDR3 coding DNA: TGTGCCAGCAGCCCAGACCCCTCTAACTACGAGCAGTACTTC.

The rearrangement uses TRBV5-4 and TRBJ2-1, with D uncertain. Germline V gene sequence: CDR1 SGHNT, CDR2 YYREEE (reference sequence). CDR3 length: 14 residues. Between the trimmed V and J ends, which lost 2 bases and 0 bases, there was a span of 6 bases. The CDR3 DNA is TGTGCCAGCAGCTTTGGGGACTCCTACAATGAGCAGTTCTTC. It specifies CASSFGDSYNEQFF.

V gene TRBV6-5 combines with J gene TRBJ2-5; 11 bases align to TRBD1. After removal of 2 bases from V and 5 bases from J, the junction contained 7 bases not matched to a gene. CDR3 length: 16 amino acids. Germline V gives CDR1 MNHEY, CDR2 SVGAGI. In DNA form, the CDR3 reads TGTGCCAGCAGTTACGTGGACAGGGGGCGAAGGGAGACCCAGTACTTC. This codes for CASSYVDRGRRETQYF.

The chain carries TRBV19 and TRBJ2-4; 7 bases map to TRBD2. The CDR3 spans 18 residues. The germline CDR1 and CDR2 sequences are LNHDA and SQIVND (reference sequence). J lost 5 bases, V lost 4 bases, and 17 bases had no gene match. The CDR3 coding sequence is TGTGCCAGTAGTAAAACTGGGCGGGGGTACAAGACGGAAAACATTCAGTACTTC. Protein product: CASSKTGRGYKTENIQYF.

This chain links TRBV6-2 or TRBV6-3 with TRBJ2-1, with 13 bases lining up with TRBD2. The CDR3 covers 16 residues. Germline-derived CDR1 and CDR2 are MNHEY and SVGEGT. Losses at the gene ends were 5 bases for V and 9 bases for J; bases not matched to a gene: 10. CDR3 nucleotides: TGTGCCAGCAGTATGAGCGCGGGACTAGCGGGATCTGAGCAGTTCTTC. It specifies CASSMSAGLAGSEQFF.

The gene calls are TRBV27 and TRBJ2-7; D is tentatively TRBD1 or TRBD2 (5 bases each). Per the germline V gene, CDR1 is MNHEY and CDR2 is SMNVEV (reference sequence). V lost 2 bases, J lost 0 bases, and 11 bases lay in between. The CDR3 has 15 amino acids. Here the CDR3 DNA reads TGTGCCAGCAGTTTAGGGACGGTTAGCTCCTACGAGCAGTACTTC. Amino acids: CASSLGTVSSYEQYF.

The V call is TRBV13, the J call TRBJ1-1; 7 bases align to TRBD1. CDR3 length: 17 residues. From germline, CDR1 is PRHDT and CDR2 FYEKMQ (reference sequence). Trimming took 1 base from V and 2 from J; bases not matched to a gene: 10. CDR3 residues: CASSLDRGRGGNTEAFF. The DNA for the CDR3 is TGTGCCAGCAGCTTAGATAGGGGGCGCGGGGGAAACACTGAAGCTTTCTTT.

This chain connects TRBV6-5 to TRBJ2-7; 9 bases fit TRBD2. The junction had 11 bases not matched to a gene; V was cut back by 7 bases and J by 7 bases. Germline V gene sequence: CDR1 MNHEY, CDR2 SVGAGI. The CDR3 covers 14 residues. For the CDR3, the DNA is TGTGCCAGCACCCGTGGCGGGGGGGAGGGAGAGCAGTACTTC. Its protein is CASTRGGGEGEQYF.

The chain couples TRBV18 to TRBJ2-1; D possibly corresponds to TRBD1 (5 bases). Germline V gene lookup returns CDR1 KGHSH and CDR2 LQKENI. V lost 6 bases to trimming and J lost 3 bases, with 21 bases between them. The CDR3 is 17 amino acids. DNA of the CDR3: TGTGCCAGCTCGACGCAAGCAGGGAATCATTTCTACAATGAGCAGTTCTTC. This codes for CASSTQAGNHFYNEQFF.

The gene calls are TRBV9 and TRBJ2-2, with D unresolved. This CDR3 spans 15 amino acids. The V end lost 0 bases, the J end lost 5 bases, and 11 bases lay between the germline ends. Per germline, CDR1 SGDLS and CDR2 YYNGEE. This CDR3 reads CASSVATLGTGELFF. CDR3 sequence (DNA): TGTGCCAGCAGCGTAGCTACTTTGGGTACCGGGGAGCTGTTTTTT.

This chain links TRBV7-8 with TRBJ2-7; no clear D gene. From germline, CDR1 is SGHVS and CDR2 FQNEAQ. The V end was cut by 1 base, the J end by 2 bases, with 6 bases between. This CDR3 comprises 13 residues. The CDR3 region is CASSLGGTYEQYF. The CDR3 DNA sequence: TGTGCCAGCAGCTTAGGAGGAACCTACGAGCAGTACTTC.

V usage is TRBV30 and J usage is TRBJ2-7; the D gene is possibly TRBD2 (5 bases). The CDR3 has 13 amino acids. Germline V gene lookup returns CDR1 GTSNPN and CDR2 SVGIG (reference sequence). V lost 0 bases and J 3 bases, leaving 9 bases between the germline ends. The CDR3 loop reads CAWSVNGVYEQYF. In DNA form, the CDR3 reads TGTGCCTGGAGTGTAAACGGGGTCTACGAGCAGTACTTC.

V is TRBV3-1 (or the pseudogene TRBV3-2) and J is TRBJ1-4, with D possibly being TRBD1 (5 bases). The CDR3 length is 14 residues. V lost 2 bases to trimming and J lost 5 bases, with 9 bases between them. Per the germline V gene, CDR1 is LGHDT and CDR2 is YNNKEL (reference sequence). The CDR3: CASSQMGQNEKLFF. The DNA of the CDR3 is TGTGCCAGCAGCCAAATGGGGCAAAATGAAAAACTGTTTTTT.

The V and J genes are TRBV4-1 and TRBJ2-1; 10 nucleotides match TRBD2. CDR1 and CDR2 (germline): MGHRA, YSYEKL. The CDR3 is 15 amino acids. V lost 4 bases and J lost 4; bases outside the gene matches: 4. The CDR3 spells CASSPTSGIYNEQFF. The CDR3 region has the DNA TGCGCCAGCAGCCCCACTAGCGGGATTTACAATGAGCAGTTCTTC.

This clone was seen only once. This chain joins TRBV6-2 or TRBV6-3 and TRBJ2-3; the D is unclear. Germline-derived CDR1 and CDR2 are MNHEY and SVGEGT. CDR3 size: 12 residues. Trimming pared 4 bases from V and 6 bases from J, leaving 8 bases between. CDR3 in amino acids: CASSSLTDTQYF. The CDR3, as DNA: TGTGCCAGCAGTTCTTTGACGGATACGCAGTATTTT.

J is TRBJ2-2 and V is TRBV30, with a weak D call TRBD2 (5 bases). The CDR3 is 15 amino acids. The V gene lost 0 bases and the J gene lost 7 bases, with 15 bases spanning the gap. Germline values: CDR1 GTSNPN, CDR2 SVGIG (reference sequence). CDR3 sequence reads: CAWSVVQITSGELFF. The CDR3 bases are TGTGCCTGGAGTGTAGTGCAGATTACTAGCGGGGAGCTGTTTTTT.

V is TRBV7-8 and J is TRBJ1-1; D possibly corresponds to TRBD1 (6 bases). From germline, CDR1 is SGHVS and CDR2 FQNEAQ. This CDR3 is built from 17 residues. V was pared by 5 bases and J by 2 bases, with 21 bases between. This chain's CDR3 is CASSQRNPTDSNTEAFF. CDR3 in DNA: TGTGCCAGCAGCCAAAGAAACCCCACGGACAGCAACACTGAAGCTTTCTTT.

The gene calls are TRBV10-1 and TRBJ2-7; D is unresolved. CDR3 size: 12 residues. Germline V lookup: CDR1 WNHNN, CDR2 SYGVQD (reference sequence). V lost 0 bases to trimming and J lost 5 bases, with 5 bases between them. DNA for the CDR3: TGCGCCAGCAGTGAGTCGTTCGACGAGCAGTACTTC. Its translation: CASSESFDEQYF.

The chain recombines TRBV21-1 with TRBJ1-1. TRBV21-1 counts as a pseudogene. The CDR3 has 16 residues. The CDR3 loop is CASTQEGGRTNTEAFF. The CDR3 DNA is TGTGCCAGCACTCAAGAGGGGGGGCGGACGAACACTGAAGCTTTCTTT.

This chain connects TRBV11-2 to TRBJ2-3; D gene unclear. Trimming stripped 5 bases from V and 0 bases from J, with 15 bases between. CDR3 length: 16 residues. Germline assignment: CDR1 SGHAT and CDR2 FQNNGV. DNA for the CDR3: TGTGCCAGCAGCCGTTCTGGCGGAACTAGCACAGATACGCAGTATTTT. It codes for CASSRSGGTSTDTQYF. The full variable domain, rest sourced from reference TRBV11-2 and TRBJ2-3, is EAGVAQSPRYKIIEKRQSVAFWCNPISGHATLYWYQQILGQGPKLLIQFQNNGVVDDSQLPKDRFSAERLKGVDSTLKIQPAKLEDSAVYLCASSRSGGTSTDTQYFGPGTRLTVL.

This chain joins TRBV19 and TRBJ1-1, with D possibly matching TRBD1 (6 bases). V gave up 8 bases and J gave up 2 bases, with 36 bases separating them. Per germline, CDR1 LNHDA and CDR2 SQIVND (reference sequence). The CDR3 totals 21 residues. The CDR3 DNA reads as TGTGCCAGTCGGCCCCTACCTCTTAATACAGGGAACGGATGGGGCAACACTGAAGCTTTCTTT. Encoded protein: CASRPLPLNTGNGWGNTEAFF.

The V and J genes are TRBV19 and TRBJ1-6, with TRBD1 matching 10 bases. In germline, CDR1 is LNHDA, CDR2 SQIVND (reference sequence). The CDR3 covers 16 residues. With 7 bases clipped from V and 16 bases from J, the junction kept 19 bases outside the gene matches. The CDR3 DNA is TGTGCCAGTACTCCCACCGGTCGGGACCGGGACAGGGGTCTCCACTTT. Amino acids: CASTPTGRDRDRGLHF.

The CDR3: CASSSQGKYQPQHF. CDR3 in DNA: TGTGCCAGCAGCTCACAGGGAAAGTATCAGCCCCAGCATTTT. J is TRBJ1-5 and V is TRBV5-6, with D possibly being TRBD1 (6 bases). In germline, CDR1 is SGHDT, CDR2 YYEEEE. V lost 3 bases, J lost 5 bases, and 12 bases lay in between. CDR3 length: 14 residues.